This T cell receptor (beta chain) was retrieved from a study of OX40 agonist ivuxolimab in advanced cancers. Whole-study context: Hepatocellular carcinoma, melanoma, renal cell or head and neck cancer occurred in dose-escalation patients. A mean age of about 59 years, range about 20 to 85, was recorded, and 70% to 85% were male. Overall study results and limits: Blood T cells, both CD4+ and CD8+, expanded clonally by week 6 at 0.1 to 3.0 mg/kg.

The assay was immunoSEQ multiplex PCR, and TCRdb's table has in-frame clones only and misses some. The sample shows tens of thousands of clones, 70% to 90% of them seen only once. Germline lookup yields CDR1 LNHDA and CDR2 SQIVND (reference sequence). Trimming stripped 9 bases from V and 3 bases from J, with 16 bases between. This CDR3 region has 14 residues. Points on this clone: The antigen is undetermined.

This specimen consisted of CD4+ or CD8+ T cells sorted from blood, obtained in a trial of the OX40 agonist ivuxolimab. The receptor was isolated from an adult with an advanced solid tumor such as melanoma, head and neck, liver or kidney cancer. The chain uses TRBV19 and TRBJ2-3; D possibly uses TRBD1 or TRBD2 (5 bases each). In nucleotides, the CDR3 is TGTGCCAGCACGGGATTAGGGGAAACAGATACGCAGTATTTT. Encoded protein: CASTGLGETDTQYF. Drawing the rest from reference TRBV19 and TRBJ2-3, the complete variable domain is DGGITQSPKYLFRKEGQNVTLSCEQNLNHDAMYWYRQDPGQGLRLIYYSQIVNDFQKGDIAEGYSVSREKKESFPLTVTSAQKNPTAFYLCASTGLGETDTQYFGPGTRLTVL.